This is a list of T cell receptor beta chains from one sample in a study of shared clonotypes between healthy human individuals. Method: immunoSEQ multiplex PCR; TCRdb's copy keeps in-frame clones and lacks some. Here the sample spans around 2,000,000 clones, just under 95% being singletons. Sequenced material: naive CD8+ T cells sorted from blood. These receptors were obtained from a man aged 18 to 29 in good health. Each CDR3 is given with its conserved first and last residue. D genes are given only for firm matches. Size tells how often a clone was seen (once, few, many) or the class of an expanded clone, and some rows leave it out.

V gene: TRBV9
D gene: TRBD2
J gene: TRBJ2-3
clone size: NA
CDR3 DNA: TGTGCCAGCAGGGCTAGCGGGATTAGCACAGATACGCAGTATTTT
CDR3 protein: CASRASGISTDTQYF

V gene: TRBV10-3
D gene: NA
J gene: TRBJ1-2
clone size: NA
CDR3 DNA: TGTGCCATCAGTGAGTCCCTTCAGGGAATCTATGGCTACACCTTC
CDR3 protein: CAISESLQGIYGYTF

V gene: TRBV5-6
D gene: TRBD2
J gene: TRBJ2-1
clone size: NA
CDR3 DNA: TGTGCCAGCAGCGTTGGACTAGCGGGATTGGAGTTAGATGAGCAGTTCTTC
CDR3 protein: CASSVGLAGLELDEQFF

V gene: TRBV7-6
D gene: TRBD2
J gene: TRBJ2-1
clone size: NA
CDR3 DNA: TGTGCCAGCAGCCCCGGGAGGGGTGAGCAGTTCTTC
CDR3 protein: CASSPGRGEQFF

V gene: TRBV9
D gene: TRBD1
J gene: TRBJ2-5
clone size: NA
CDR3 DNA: TGTGCCAGCAGCGAGGGGACAGGGGCGTTCCAAGAGACCCAGTACTTC
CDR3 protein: CASSEGTGAFQETQYF

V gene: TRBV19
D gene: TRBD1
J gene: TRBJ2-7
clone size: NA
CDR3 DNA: TGTGCCAGTAGCCCAGACAGGGATCAGTGGGAGCAGTACTTC
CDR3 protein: CASSPDRDQWEQYF

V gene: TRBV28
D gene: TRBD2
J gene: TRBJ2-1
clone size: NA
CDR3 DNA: TGTGCCAGCAGTTCCCACCGGACTAGCGGGGGGTCCTACAATGAGCAGTTCTTC
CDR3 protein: CASSSHRTSGGSYNEQFF

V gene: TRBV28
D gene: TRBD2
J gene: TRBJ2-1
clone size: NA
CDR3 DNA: TGTGCCAGCAGTCCCCCGGGACTAGCATCCTACAATGAGCAGTTCTTC
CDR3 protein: CASSPPGLASYNEQFF

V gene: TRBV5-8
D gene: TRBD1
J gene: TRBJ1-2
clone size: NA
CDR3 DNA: TGTGCCAGCAGCTTGGGGACAGGGGGCTGGTCTGGCTACACCTTC
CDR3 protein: CASSLGTGGWSGYTF

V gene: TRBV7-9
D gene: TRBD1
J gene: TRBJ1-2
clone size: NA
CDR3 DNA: TGTGCCAGCAGCTTAGGAGGGACAGGGAATGGCTACACCTTC
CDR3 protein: CASSLGGTGNGYTF

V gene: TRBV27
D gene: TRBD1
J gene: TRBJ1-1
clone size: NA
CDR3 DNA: TGTGCCAGCAGACAAACAGGGGGCCTCACTGAAGCTTTCTTT
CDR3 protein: CASRQTGGLTEAFF

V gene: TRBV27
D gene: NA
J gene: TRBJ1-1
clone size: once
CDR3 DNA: TGTGCCAGCAGTTTACCGGGATCCACTGAAGCTTTCTTT
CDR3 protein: CASSLPGSTEAFF

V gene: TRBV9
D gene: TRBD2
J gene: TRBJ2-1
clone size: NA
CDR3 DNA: TGTGCCAGCAGCTCCCCCCCAAGCGGGACCTACAATGAGCAGTTCTTC
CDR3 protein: CASSSPPSGTYNEQFF

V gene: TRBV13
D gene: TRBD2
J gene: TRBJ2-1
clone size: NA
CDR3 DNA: TGTGCCAGCAGCTCCCCACAAGGGAGGGCCCTCTACAATGAGCAGTTCTTC
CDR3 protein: CASSSPQGRALYNEQFF

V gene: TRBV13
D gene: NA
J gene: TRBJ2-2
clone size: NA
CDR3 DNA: TGTGCCAGCAGCTTAGAGCCGGGACTCGACACCGGGGAGCTGTTTTTT
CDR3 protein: CASSLEPGLDTGELFF

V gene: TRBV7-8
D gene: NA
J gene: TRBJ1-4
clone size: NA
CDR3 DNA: TGTGCCAGCGGCTGGATGACAACTAATGAAAAACTGTTTTTT
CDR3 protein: CASGWMTTNEKLFF

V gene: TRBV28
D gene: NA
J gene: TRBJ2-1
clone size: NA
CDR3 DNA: TGTGCCAGCCCTCCTTCCGTCGAGCAGTTCTTC
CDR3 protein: CASPPSVEQFF

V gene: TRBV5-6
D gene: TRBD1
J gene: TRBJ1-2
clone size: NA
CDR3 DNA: TGTGCCAGCAGCTTGGTGGGACAGGGGGGAGGCTACACCTTC
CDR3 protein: CASSLVGQGGGYTF

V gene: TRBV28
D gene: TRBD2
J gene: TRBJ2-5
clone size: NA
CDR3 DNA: TGTGCCAGCAGTCCTAGCGGGGGGGCCTGGGAGACCCAGTACTTC
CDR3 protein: CASSPSGGAWETQYF

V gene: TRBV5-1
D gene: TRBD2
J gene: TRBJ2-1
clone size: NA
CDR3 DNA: TGCGCCAGCAGCATCGGGACTAGCGGCAACCTCTACAATGAGCAGTTCTTC
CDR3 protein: CASSIGTSGNLYNEQFF

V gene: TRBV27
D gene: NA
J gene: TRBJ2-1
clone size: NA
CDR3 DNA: TGTGCCAGCAGTTCGGGACTCTTTTACAATGAGCAGTTCTTC
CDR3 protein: CASSSGLFYNEQFF

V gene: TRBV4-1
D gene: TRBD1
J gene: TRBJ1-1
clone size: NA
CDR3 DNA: TGCGCCAGCAGCCAGGGACAGGACCGAATTTATGAAGCTTTCTTT
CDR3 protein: CASSQGQDRIYEAFF

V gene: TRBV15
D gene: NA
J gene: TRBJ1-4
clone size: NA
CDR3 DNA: TGTGCCACCAGCAGAGGGTTGGGGGCCGAAAAACTGTTTTTT
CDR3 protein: CATSRGLGAEKLFF

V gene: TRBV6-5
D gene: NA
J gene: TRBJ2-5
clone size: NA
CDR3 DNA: TGTGCCAGCAGTTCCTTCTCCGGGGGAGAGGGAGAGACCCAGTACTTC
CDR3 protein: CASSSFSGGEGETQYF

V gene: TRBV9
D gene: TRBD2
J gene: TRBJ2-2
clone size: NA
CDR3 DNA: TGTGCCAGCAGCGCCCTCGGACTAGCGGCGAACACCGGGGAGCTGTTTTTT
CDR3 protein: CASSALGLAANTGELFF

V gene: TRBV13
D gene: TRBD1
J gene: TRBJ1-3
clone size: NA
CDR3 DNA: TGTGCCAGCAGCTCAGCCAGGGGGCTCGAAGGAAACACCATATATTTT
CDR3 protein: CASSSARGLEGNTIYF

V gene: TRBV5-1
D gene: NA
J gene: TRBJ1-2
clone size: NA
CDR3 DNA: TGCGCCAGCAGCTCTCCGACGGGCCAGGCTCCCCGGGGCTACACCTTC
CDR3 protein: CASSSPTGQAPRGYTF